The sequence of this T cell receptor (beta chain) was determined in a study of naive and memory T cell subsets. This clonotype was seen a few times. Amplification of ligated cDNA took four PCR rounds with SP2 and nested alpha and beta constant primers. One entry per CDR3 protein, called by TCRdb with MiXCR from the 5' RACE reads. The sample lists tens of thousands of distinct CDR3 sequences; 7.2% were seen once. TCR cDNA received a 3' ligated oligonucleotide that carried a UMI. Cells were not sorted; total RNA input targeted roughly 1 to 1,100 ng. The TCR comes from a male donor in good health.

CDR3 amino acids: CASSPGAWGAFF. The DNA for the CDR3 is TGTGCCAGCAGTCCCGGGGCCTGGGGAGCTTTCTTT. The chain carries TRBV6-5 and TRBJ1-1, with D maybe TRBD1 (5 bases). Trimming shortened V by 5 bases and J by 10 bases, and 14 bases separated the two germline ends. The CDR3 sequence is 12 residues long. Germline CDR1 MNHEY, CDR2 SVGAGI.